These 18 T cell receptor beta chains originate from one sample sequenced in a study of T cell repertoires in cytomegalovirus infection. MiXCR, applied by TCRdb to the reads, yields one record per CDR3 protein. Of 300,000 to 400,000 distinct CDR3 sequences in the sample, over 7.5% were seen once. Sequencing was carried out using PBMCs. These receptor sequences come from a human donor in good health (CMV status not recorded). Some clones in this sample may be carry-over from other donors' samples.

The rearrangement uses TRBV28 and TRBJ1-4; 9 bases match TRBD1. CDR1 MDHEN and CDR2 SYDVKM come from the germline V gene. Trimming cost V 9 bases and J 3 bases; bases outside gene matches: 8. The CDR3 sequence is 15 residues long. CDR3 bases: TGTGCCAGTACCCCGGGACAGGGTCCTAATGAAAAACTGTTTTTT. Its translation: CASTPGQGPNEKLFF. The full variable domain, its missing parts supplied by reference TRBV28 and TRBJ1-4, is DVKVTQSSRYLVKRTGEKVFLECVQDMDHENMFWYRQDPGLGLRLIYFSYDVKMKEKGDIPEGYSVSREKKERFSLILESASTNQTSMYLCASTPGQGPNEKLFFGSGTQLSVL.

This clonotype was counted at least ten times. The V and J genes are TRBV7-9 and TRBJ2-7; tentative D call: TRBD2 (5 bases). V lost 6 bases to trimming and J lost 2 bases, with 17 bases between them. The CDR3 has 15 amino acids. Germline V gene data show CDR1 as SEHNR and CDR2 as FQNEAQ (reference sequence). The DNA of the CDR3 is TGTGCCAGCAGACTGACTTCGGGGTCAGCCTACGAGCAGTACTTC. It is translated as CASRLTSGSAYEQYF.

This clonotype showed up many times. The V call is TRBV7-2, the J call TRBJ2-5, with D perhaps TRBD1 or TRBD2 (5 bases each). In germline, CDR1 is SGHTA, CDR2 FQGNSA. The CDR3 is made up of 13 amino acids. The V end lost 4 bases, the J end lost 5 bases, and 11 bases lay between the germline ends. The chain's CDR3 is CASSSGLPETQYF. The CDR3 bases are TGTGCCAGCAGCTCGGGGCTCCCGGAGACCCAGTACTTC.

The chain uses TRBV25-1 and TRBJ1-1, with a tentative D call TRBD1 (5 bases). Germline V gene sequence: CDR1 MGHDK, CDR2 SYGVNS. This CDR3 region has 14 residues. V was cut by 5 bases and J by 1 base, with 11 bases left in between. The CDR3 loop reads CASSRAGQNTEAFF. The CDR3 bases are TGTGCCAGCAGTCGGGCCGGACAGAACACTGAAGCTTTCTTT.

This clonotype was found a few times. The gene calls are TRBV28 and TRBJ2-5, with 13 bases matching TRBD2. Germline loops: CDR1 MDHEN, CDR2 SYDVKM. The CDR3 has 13 amino acids. Trimming at V came to 8 bases and at J to 4 bases, leaving 1 base not matched to a gene. The CDR3 loop is CASWTSGGETQYF. The CDR3, as DNA: TGTGCCAGCTGGACTAGCGGGGGAGAGACCCAGTACTTC.

This clonotype was detected only a few times. The chain couples TRBV5-6 to TRBJ1-1, with D unclear. Trimming took 4 bases from V and 1 from J, leaving 11 bases between them. From germline, CDR1 is SGHDT and CDR2 YYEEEE. The CDR3 has 14 amino acids. This CDR3 is CASSRYGQNTEAFF. The CDR3 coding sequence is TGTGCCAGCAGCCGCTACGGGCAGAACACTGAAGCTTTCTTT.

The genes are TRBV20-1 and TRBJ2-5; 10 bases are a match to TRBD2. The CDR3 has 16 residues. CDR1 is DFQATT and CDR2 is SNEGSKA in the germline V gene (reference sequence). Losses at the gene ends were 0 bases for V and 1 base for J; bases not matched to a gene: 5. This CDR3 is CSARDLLAGGQETQYF. The DNA for the CDR3 is TGCAGTGCTAGAGATCTGTTAGCGGGAGGCCAAGAGACCCAGTACTTC.

This clonotype has a count of ten or more. The chain joins TRBV6-6 to TRBJ1-1; maybe TRBD1 (5 bases). The V end was cut by 5 bases, the J end by 1 base, with 8 bases between. CDR1 MNHNY and CDR2 SVGAGI come from the germline V gene (reference sequence). The CDR3 has 13 residues. DNA of the CDR3: TGTGCCAGCAGTCGCAGGGAGAACACTGAAGCTTTCTTT. Translation gives CASSRRENTEAFF.

This clonotype was seen at least ten times. The V call is TRBV7-8, the J call TRBJ2-1, with TRBD1 matching over 11 bases. CDR1 is SGHVS, CDR2 FQNEAQ, per germline. Germline trimming cut 0 bases from V and 6 bases from J; bases unmatched to any gene: 1. CDR3 length: 15 residues. CDR3 nucleotide sequence: TGTGCCAGCAGCTTAGCGGGGACAGGGGGCAATGAGCAGTTCTTC. Translated: CASSLAGTGGNEQFF.

A few counts support this clonotype. The V and J genes are TRBV5-4 and TRBJ2-5; a weak D match, TRBD2 (5 bases). Germline CDR1 is SGHNT and CDR2 is YYREEE (reference sequence). V dropped 0 bases and J dropped 3 bases, with 9 bases sitting between them. The CDR3 consists of 14 residues. The CDR3 DNA sequence: TGTGCCAGCAGCTTGGGGTCGAGGGAAGAGACCCAGTACTTC. This codes for CASSLGSREETQYF.

For this clonotype: Since a much larger clone is just one base distant, this may be a read error. J is TRBJ2-7 and V is TRBV12-3 or TRBV12-4; a weak D match, TRBD2 (5 bases). The length of the CDR3 is 15 residues. Between the trimmed V and J ends, which lost 6 bases and 6 bases, there was a span of 21 bases. This CDR3 is CASRMRAEGPSEQYF. DNA for the CDR3: TGTGCCAGCAGGATGCGAGCGGAAGGGCCCAGCGAGCAGTACTTC.

This clonotype occurred a few times. The rearrangement uses TRBV4-3 and TRBJ1-5, with D possibly matching TRBD1 (6 bases). Between the trimmed V and J ends, which lost 0 bases and 6 bases, there was a span of 12 bases. CDR1 is LGHNA and CDR2 is YSLEER in the germline V gene. The CDR3 spans 15 residues. The CDR3 bases are TGCGCCAGCAGCCAAGAAGGTACAGGGTCTCAGCCCCAGCATTTT. Protein sequence: CASSQEGTGSQPQHF.

This clonotype was picked up many times. The chain links TRBV7-2 to TRBJ2-1, with 10 bases aligning to TRBD2. This CDR3 has 15 residues. The V gene's germline CDR1 is SGHTA and CDR2 FQGNSA. J lost 4 bases, V lost 5 bases, and 5 bases had no gene match. CDR3 sequence (DNA): TGTGCCAGCAGCCGAACTAGCGGGGTATACAATGAGCAGTTCTTC. Translating gives CASSRTSGVYNEQFF.

This chain links TRBV20-1 with TRBJ1-3, with D unclear. The ends were cut back, 2 bases at V and 9 bases at J, with 17 bases in the middle. In germline, CDR1 is DFQATT, CDR2 SNEGSKA (reference sequence). The CDR3 runs 14 residues. CDR3 coding DNA: TGCAGTGCTAGACCTTTCCCGGCGTTGAGCACCATATATTTT. Translating it yields CSARPFPALSTIYF.

The chain employs TRBV6-5 and TRBJ2-5; a possible D gene is TRBD2 (6 bases). The V gene's germline CDR1 is MNHEY and CDR2 SVGAGI. Trimming removed 6 bases from V and 6 bases from J, with 11 bases in between. The CDR3 spans 12 residues. CDR3 coding DNA: TGTGCCAGCAGGTCTAGCGTCAAGACCCAGTACTTC. It specifies CASRSSVKTQYF.

The chain joins TRBV12-3 or TRBV12-4 to TRBJ2-5; possibly TRBD2 for D (5 bases). This CDR3 has 13 amino acids. Trimming removed 6 bases from V and 5 bases from J, with 13 bases in between. CDR3 residues: CASSLMTGETQYF. Written as DNA, the CDR3 is TGTGCCAGCAGCCTAATGACGGGGGAGACCCAGTACTTC.

This clonotype was counted only a few times. The V call is TRBV12-3 or TRBV12-4, the J call TRBJ1-2, with D maybe TRBD1 (5 bases). CDR3 length equals 14 residues. V lost 6 bases to trimming and J lost 4 bases, with 15 bases between them. CDR3 DNA sequence: TGTGCCAGCAGCGCCGTTGGGGGGACCTATGGCTACACCTTC. Translated: CASSAVGGTYGYTF.

This clonotype was seen a few times. The chain is built from TRBV15 and TRBJ2-7; the D gene is possibly TRBD1 (6 bases). Germline V lookup: CDR1 LNHNV, CDR2 YYDKDF (reference sequence). V lost 0 bases and J 4 bases, leaving 7 bases between the germline ends. The length of the CDR3 is 13 residues. This CDR3 is CATSRDQGYEQYF. As DNA, the CDR3 is TGTGCCACCAGCAGAGATCAGGGGTACGAGCAGTACTTC.